The rows below give T cell receptor beta chains drawn from one sample of a study of cytomegalovirus exposure and HLA in healthy donors. The table came from immunoSEQ multiplex PCR; TCRdb's copy has only in-frame clones and leaves some out. In the table there are around 160,000 clones, roughly 83% of which are singletons. The sequenced sample was PBMCs. The receptors shown here come from a woman aged 18-29 years in good health and CMV-seronegative. CDR3s include the opening cysteine and the closing phenylalanine or tryptophan. A D gene is named only where the DNA matches it firmly. Part of the rows lack a size; the others show once, few, many or a class for expanded clones.

v_call	d_call	clone_size	j_call	cdr3_aa	cdr3_nt
TRBV6-5	TRBD1	NA	TRBJ2-2	CASNHPTGTGELFF	TGTGCCAGCAACCACCCGACAGGGACCGGGGAGCTGTTTTTT
TRBV6-6	NA	few	TRBJ1-2	CASTNSEANYGYTF	TGTGCCAGCACGAACAGTGAAGCTAACTATGGCTACACCTTC
TRBV5-1	NA	NA	TRBJ1-1	CASSWRDRTREAFF	TGCGCCAGCAGCTGGAGGGACCGGACCCGTGAAGCTTTCTTT
TRBV30	NA	NA	TRBJ2-5	CAWSVYYSEETQYF	TGTGCCTGGAGTGTATATTACAGTGAAGAGACCCAGTACTTC
TRBV19	TRBD1	NA	TRBJ1-4	CASSSSGQGDYLATNEKLFF	TGTGCCAGTAGTAGTTCGGGACAGGGTGATTACCTTGCAACTAATGAAAAACTGTTTTTT
TRBV6-6	NA	NA	TRBJ1-1	CASSRSPRTEAFF	TGTGCCAGCAGTCGCTCCCCGAGGACTGAAGCTTTCTTT
TRBV18	TRBD1	NA	TRBJ2-7	CASSPGTGIYEQYF	TGTGCCAGCTCACCAGGGACAGGGATCTACGAGCAGTACTTC
TRBV4-1	TRBD1	once	TRBJ1-2	CASSQSPQGVNYGYTF	TGCGCCAGCAGCCAATCACCTCAGGGGGTTAACTATGGCTACACCTTC
TRBV5-8	NA	NA	TRBJ1-5	CASSRLQETYQPQHF	TGTGCCAGCAGCAGATTACAGGAGACTTATCAGCCCCAGCATTTT
TRBV27	NA	few	TRBJ1-4	CASRTAPNEKLFF	TGTGCCAGCCGGACAGCGCCTAATGAAAAACTGTTTTTT
TRBV28	NA	NA	TRBJ2-7	CASWRRGEQYF	TGTGCCAGCTGGAGACGGGGCGAGCAGTACTTC
TRBV4-2	TRBD2	NA	TRBJ2-7	CASSQERGAPYEQYF	TGTGCCAGCAGCCAAGAGCGGGGGGCCCCCTACGAGCAGTACTTC
TRBV12-5	NA	NA	TRBJ1-2	CASGLVSGIAYGYTF	TGTGCTAGTGGTTTGGTGTCCGGGATCGCCTATGGCTACACCTTC
TRBV2	NA	NA	TRBJ1-5	CASQRGSNQPQHF	TGTGCCAGTCAGAGGGGGAGCAATCAGCCCCAGCATTTT
TRBV19	NA	NA	TRBJ1-5	CASSIGGAANQPQHF	TGTGCCAGTAGTATCGGGGGGGCCGCTAATCAGCCCCAGCATTTT
TRBV7-8	TRBD1	NA	TRBJ1-5	CASSLTGTGYQPQHF	TGTGCCAGCAGTTTAACCGGGACAGGCTACCAGCCCCAGCATTTT
TRBV10-1	NA	NA	TRBJ1-5	CASSMTDQPQHF	TGCGCCAGCAGTATGACAGATCAGCCCCAGCATTTT
TRBV10-3	TRBD1	NA	TRBJ1-2	CAISRTGENYGYTF	TGTGCCATCAGTCGGACAGGGGAAAACTATGGCTACACCTTC
TRBV6-1	TRBD1	NA	TRBJ1-3	CASMRDGGTGFVF	TGTGCCAGCATGAGGGATGGCGGGACAGGGTTTGTTTTT
TRBV11-2	TRBD1	NA	TRBJ2-7	CASSWRTGGRNEQYF	TGTGCCAGCAGCTGGAGGACAGGGGGCAGGAACGAGCAGTACTTC
TRBV5-1	TRBD1	NA	TRBJ1-2	CASSSDRAEIYGYTF	TGCGCCAGCAGCTCGGACAGGGCGGAAATCTATGGCTACACCTTC
TRBV27	NA	NA	TRBJ1-5	CASSPSQGQSNQPQHF	TGTGCCAGCAGCCCTTCACAGGGACAAAGCAATCAGCCCCAGCATTTT
TRBV29-1	NA	NA	TRBJ1-4	CSAGENGLSGFF	TGCAGCGCTGGGGAGAACGGTCTCTCGGGGTTTTTT
TRBV28	NA	NA	TRBJ1-1	CASSLGGVGAFF	TGTGCCAGCAGTTTGGGGGGGGTGGGAGCTTTCTTT
TRBV6-1	NA	NA	TRBJ2-5	CASRRASQETQYF	TGTGCCAGCAGAAGAGCCTCCCAAGAGACCCAGTACTTC
TRBV7-8	NA	NA	TRBJ1-1	CASSLQAGRMNTEAFF	TGTGCCAGCAGCTTACAGGCAGGGCGCATGAACACTGAAGCTTTCTTT
TRBV7-8	TRBD1	NA	TRBJ2-5	CASRRDRGETQYF	TGTGCCAGCAGGCGGGACAGGGGAGAGACCCAGTACTTC
TRBV6-1	TRBD1	once	TRBJ1-2	CASSNRDRDGYTF	TGTGCCAGCAGTAACCGGGACAGGGATGGCTACACCTTC
TRBV19	TRBD1	NA	TRBJ1-2	CASSRRDRGRNNYGYTF	TGTGCCAGTAGTAGGAGGGACAGGGGAAGGAATAACTATGGCTACACCTTC
TRBV9	NA	NA	TRBJ2-3	CASSVRPGVGTQYF	TGTGCCAGCAGCGTCAGGCCAGGGGTGGGTACGCAGTATTTT
TRBV12-2	NA	NA	TRBJ2-2	CASRKTSGALRGTGELFF	TGTGCAAGTCGCAAGACTAGCGGGGCCCTGCGAGGCACCGGGGAGCTGTTTTTT
TRBV5-1	NA	NA	TRBJ2-7	CASSLGAGYEQYF	TGCGCCAGCAGCTTGGGGGCGGGCTACGAGCAGTACTTC
TRBV5-1	NA	few	TRBJ2-2	CASGSDNTGELFF	TGCGCCAGCGGCAGCGATAACACCGGGGAGCTGTTTTTT